This T cell receptor (beta chain) was profiled in a study of blood T cell repertoires in COVID-19. Turning to the study itself: Researchers got acute and convalescent COVID-19 samples from the United States, Italy and Spain. From T cells, B-cell-depleted T cells, or PBMCs came the material, which was cDNA or gDNA.

V lost 0 bases to trimming and J lost 3 bases; unmatched junction nucleotides: 3. CDR3 size: 15 residues. CDR1 and CDR2 from the germline V gene are MNHEY and SVGEGT. The authors' processing: Amplification with reference gene primers provided the estimates of nucleated cell counts. Assay used: immunoSEQ multiplex PCR; TCRdb lists only in-frame clones, some missing. V, J and clone size are those of that table, while D and trimming were read from the DNA. The repertoire has some 40,000 clones, approximately 80% of them found once; the top ten carry approximately 14%. The sample comprised peripheral blood. The chain is built from TRBV6-2 or TRBV6-3 and TRBJ2-7; 9 nucleotides align to TRBD2. The clonotype was recovered from a man aged 45-60 years with active or convalescent COVID-19. This CDR3 reads CASSYSSSGVYEQYF. The CDR3 coding sequence is TGTGCCAGCAGTTACTCGTCTAGCGGGGTCTACGAGCAGTACTTC.